A selection of T cell receptor beta chains follows, all from one sample in a study of CD8 T cells in ankylosing spondylitis. TCRdb redid the calling of the 5' RACE reads with MiXCR, one entry per CDR3 protein. The sample lists a few hundred thousand distinct CDR3 sequences, about 10% occurring once. What was sequenced was blood, either unsorted or a sorted T cell fraction (not recorded which). The receptors shown here come from a male donor with ankylosing spondylitis or in good health (not recorded which). Both conserved end residues are trimmed from each CDR3. The D gene is left open where the match is weak.

v_gene: TRBV7-9; d_gene: .; CDR3aa: ASSLYGHSGT
v_gene: TRBV5-1; d_gene: TRBD1; CDR3aa: ASSRDRGWDSPLH
v_gene: TRBV7-2; d_gene: .; CDR3aa: ASSPDPRARQF
v_gene: TRBV7-2; d_gene: .; CDR3aa: ASSLASGLSGNTIY
v_gene: TRBV20-1; d_gene: .; CDR3aa: SARGYTDTQY
v_gene: TRBV5-5; d_gene: .; CDR3aa: ASTSSLMGANYGYT
v_gene: TRBV29-1; d_gene: .; CDR3aa: SVDEQGKETQY
v_gene: TRBV20-1; d_gene: .; CDR3aa: SAPAGNEKLF
v_gene: TRBV7-6; d_gene: TRBD1; CDR3aa: ASSLAQGAYTIY
v_gene: TRBV12-3/TRBV12-4; d_gene: TRBD1; CDR3aa: ASRTQGGEQF
v_gene: TRBV19; d_gene: .; CDR3aa: ASSIEADSYNEQF
v_gene: TRBV9; d_gene: .; CDR3aa: ASSLGHENTEAF
v_gene: TRBV5-1; d_gene: .; CDR3aa: ASSLGSNALTDTQY
v_gene: TRBV5-1; d_gene: .; CDR3aa: ASSGELGRETQY
v_gene: TRBV5-5; d_gene: .; CDR3aa: ASSLTRVTDTQY
v_gene: TRBV6-5; d_gene: .; CDR3aa: ASSSPGLNTIY
v_gene: TRBV5-8; d_gene: .; CDR3aa: ASSPSTGIYEQY
v_gene: TRBV7-3; d_gene: TRBD1; CDR3aa: ASSPDREPGELF
v_gene: TRBV20-1; d_gene: .; CDR3aa: SADSGGDADTQY
v_gene: TRBV20-1; d_gene: .; CDR3aa: SASRGNENEQF
v_gene: TRBV28; d_gene: TRBD2; CDR3aa: ATALSGGYNEQF
v_gene: TRBV12-3/TRBV12-4; d_gene: .; CDR3aa: ASIAGGDRREKLF
v_gene: TRBV25-1; d_gene: .; CDR3aa: ASATSRYTGELF
v_gene: TRBV28; d_gene: TRBD2; CDR3aa: ASSPPGSGGATDTQY
v_gene: TRBV20-1; d_gene: .; CDR3aa: SAAVPSYEQY
v_gene: TRBV9; d_gene: .; CDR3aa: ASSSERADTQY
v_gene: TRBV6-5; d_gene: .; CDR3aa: ASTGGTDTQY
v_gene: TRBV7-9; d_gene: .; CDR3aa: ASSLRDVNQPQH
v_gene: TRBV5-1; d_gene: .; CDR3aa: ASSLVIGRTEAF
v_gene: TRBV5-1; d_gene: TRBD1; CDR3aa: ASSRDSRNTGELF
v_gene: TRBV18; d_gene: .; CDR3aa: ASSPPAKGYNEQF
v_gene: TRBV7-2; d_gene: TRBD1; CDR3aa: ASSFQPQGAGEKLF
v_gene: TRBV7-2; d_gene: TRBD1; CDR3aa: ASSPGRTGNLVEKLF
v_gene: TRBV4-2; d_gene: .; CDR3aa: ASSPPGLLSTGELF
v_gene: TRBV5-1; d_gene: TRBD1; CDR3aa: ASSNQGANEQY